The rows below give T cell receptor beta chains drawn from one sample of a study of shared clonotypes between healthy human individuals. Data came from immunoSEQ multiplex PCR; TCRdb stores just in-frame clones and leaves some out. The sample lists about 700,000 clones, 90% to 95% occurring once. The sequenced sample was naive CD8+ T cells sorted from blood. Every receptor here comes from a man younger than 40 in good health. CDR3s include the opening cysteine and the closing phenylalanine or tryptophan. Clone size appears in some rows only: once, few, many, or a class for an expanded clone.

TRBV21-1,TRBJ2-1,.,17,CASSSPDRAEIDNEQFF
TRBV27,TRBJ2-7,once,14,CASSTSRGAYEQYF
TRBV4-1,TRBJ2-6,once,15,CASSPQDGGANVLTF
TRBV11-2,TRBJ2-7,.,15,CASSDPGTGYSEQYF
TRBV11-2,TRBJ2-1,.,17,CASSSRLAGGGYNEQFF
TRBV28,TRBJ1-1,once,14,CASRVTGSNTEAFF
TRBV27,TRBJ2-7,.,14,CASSLIPGSDEQYF
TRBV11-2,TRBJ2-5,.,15,CASSSGTGYAETQYF
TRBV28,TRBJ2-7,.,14,CASSRGTVVYEQYF
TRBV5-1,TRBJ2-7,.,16,CASSPIQGVRVHEQYF
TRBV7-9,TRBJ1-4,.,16,CASSLAQGEDYEKLFF
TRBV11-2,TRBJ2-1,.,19,CASSLGLAGPFSSYNEQFF
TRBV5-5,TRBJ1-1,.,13,CASSSQGDTEAFF
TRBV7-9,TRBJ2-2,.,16,CASSPRGTGATGELFF
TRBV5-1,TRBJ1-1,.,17,CASSLVGPVGMNTEAFF
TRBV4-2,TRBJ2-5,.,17,CASSPITAKVSFETQYF
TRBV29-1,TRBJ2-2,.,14,CSATSRSDTGELFF
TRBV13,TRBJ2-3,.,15,CASSLPDRGTDTQYF
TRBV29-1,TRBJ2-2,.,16,CSVVIGLAGDTGELFF
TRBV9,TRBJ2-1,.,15,CASSVAGATNNEQFF
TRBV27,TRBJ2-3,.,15,CASSLLKGNADTQYF
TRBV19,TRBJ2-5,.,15,CASSIRGDRQETQYF
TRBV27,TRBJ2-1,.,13,CASTVIGGDEQFF
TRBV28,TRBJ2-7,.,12,CATAGSPYEQYF
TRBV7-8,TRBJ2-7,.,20,CASSLGNGLAGIAYSYEQYF
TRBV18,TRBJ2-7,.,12,CASRQGAYEQYF
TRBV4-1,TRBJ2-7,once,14,CASSPRDRAYEQYF
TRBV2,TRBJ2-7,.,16,CASLGRRKPGAYEQYF
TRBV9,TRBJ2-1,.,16,CASSTGTSGAHNEQFF
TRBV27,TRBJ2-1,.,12,CASSMTVNEQFF
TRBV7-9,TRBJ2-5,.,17,CASSSLPGQGEGETQYF
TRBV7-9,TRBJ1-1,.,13,CASTRTADTEAFF
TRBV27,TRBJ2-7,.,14,CASSQTSGGYEQYF
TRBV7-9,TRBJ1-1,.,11,CASSQGAEAFF
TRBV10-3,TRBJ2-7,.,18,CAISGEGTGNSIAYEQYF
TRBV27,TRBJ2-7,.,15,CASSLSVADIYEQYF
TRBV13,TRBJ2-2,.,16,CASSLFGTVNTGELFF
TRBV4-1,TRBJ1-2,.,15,CASSQEISRNYGYTF
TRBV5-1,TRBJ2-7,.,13,CASSSGDFYEQYF
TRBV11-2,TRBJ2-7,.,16,CASSSPGQGIIYEQYF
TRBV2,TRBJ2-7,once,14,CASSEQVRSYEQYF
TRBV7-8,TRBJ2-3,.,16,CASSLSSGRIGDTQYF
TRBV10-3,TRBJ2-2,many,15,CATLTGVGGPGELFF
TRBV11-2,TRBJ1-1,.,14,CASLLSGAFTEAFF
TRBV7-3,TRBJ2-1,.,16,CASSLSGREGYNEQFF
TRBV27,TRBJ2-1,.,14,CASSHVAGGNEQFF
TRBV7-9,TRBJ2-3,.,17,CASRTPAGASRENTQYF
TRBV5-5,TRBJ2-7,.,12,CASSLEGHEQYF